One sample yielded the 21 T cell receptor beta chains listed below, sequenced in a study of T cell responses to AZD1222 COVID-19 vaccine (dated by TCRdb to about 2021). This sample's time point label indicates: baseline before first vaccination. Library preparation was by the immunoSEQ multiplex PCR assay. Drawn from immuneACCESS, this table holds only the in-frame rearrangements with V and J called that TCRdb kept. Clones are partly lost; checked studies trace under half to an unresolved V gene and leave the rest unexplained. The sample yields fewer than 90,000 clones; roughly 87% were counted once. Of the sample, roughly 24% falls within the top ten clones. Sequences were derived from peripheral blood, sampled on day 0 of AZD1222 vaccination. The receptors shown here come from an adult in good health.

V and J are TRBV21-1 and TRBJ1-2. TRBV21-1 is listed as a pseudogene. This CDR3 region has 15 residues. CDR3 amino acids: CASSKGPVRDCGYTF. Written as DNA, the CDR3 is TGTGCCAGCAGCAAAGGTCCGGTGAGGGATTGTGGCTACACCTTC.

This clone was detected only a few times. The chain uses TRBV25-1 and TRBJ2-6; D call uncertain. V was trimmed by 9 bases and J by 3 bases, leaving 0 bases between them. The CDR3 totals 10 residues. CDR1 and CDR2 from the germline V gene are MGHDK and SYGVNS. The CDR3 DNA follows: TGTGCCAGTGGGGCCAACGTCCTGACTTTC. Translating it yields CASGANVLTF.

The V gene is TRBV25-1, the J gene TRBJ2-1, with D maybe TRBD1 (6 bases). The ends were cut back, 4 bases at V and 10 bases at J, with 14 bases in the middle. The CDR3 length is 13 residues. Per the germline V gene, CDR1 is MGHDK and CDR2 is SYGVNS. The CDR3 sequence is CASSVPGVGEQFF. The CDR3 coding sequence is TGTGCCAGCAGTGTGCCAGGGGTGGGGGAGCAGTTCTTC.

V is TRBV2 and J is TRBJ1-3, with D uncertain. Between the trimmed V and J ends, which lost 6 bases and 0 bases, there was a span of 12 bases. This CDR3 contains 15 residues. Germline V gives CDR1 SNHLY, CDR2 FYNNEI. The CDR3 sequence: CASSAGRSSGNTIYF. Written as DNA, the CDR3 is TGTGCCAGCAGCGCCGGACGGTCCTCTGGAAACACCATATATTTT. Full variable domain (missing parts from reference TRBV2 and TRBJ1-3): EPEVTQTPSHQVTQMGQEVILRCVPISNHLYFYWYRQILGQKVEFLVSFYNNEISEKSEIFDDQFSVERPDGSNFTLKIRSTKLEDSAMYFCASSAGRSSGNTIYFGEGSWLTVV.

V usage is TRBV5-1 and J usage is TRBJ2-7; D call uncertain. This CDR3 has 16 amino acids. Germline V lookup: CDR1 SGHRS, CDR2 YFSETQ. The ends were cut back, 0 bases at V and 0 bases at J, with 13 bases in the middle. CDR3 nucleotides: TGCGCCAGCAGCTTGGATCCGGGCTCGAACTCCTACGAGCAGTACTTC. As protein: CASSLDPGSNSYEQYF.

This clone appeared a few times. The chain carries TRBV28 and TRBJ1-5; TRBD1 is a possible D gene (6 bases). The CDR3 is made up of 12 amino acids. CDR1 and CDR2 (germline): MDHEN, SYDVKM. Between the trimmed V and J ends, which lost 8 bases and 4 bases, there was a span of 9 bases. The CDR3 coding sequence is TGTGCCAGCGGGACACTGAATCAGCCCCAGCATTTT. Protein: CASGTLNQPQHF.

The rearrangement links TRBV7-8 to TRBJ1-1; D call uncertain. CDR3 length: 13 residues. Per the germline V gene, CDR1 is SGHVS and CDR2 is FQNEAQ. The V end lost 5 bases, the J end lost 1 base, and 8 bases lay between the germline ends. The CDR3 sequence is CASSRTRNTEAFF. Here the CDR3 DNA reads TGTGCCAGCAGCCGTACACGGAACACTGAAGCTTTCTTT.

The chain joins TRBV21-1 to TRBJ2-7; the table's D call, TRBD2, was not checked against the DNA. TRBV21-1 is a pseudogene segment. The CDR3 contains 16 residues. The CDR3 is CASSARTSGFSYEQYF. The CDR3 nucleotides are TGTGCCAGCAGCGCCCGGACTAGCGGGTTCTCCTACGAGCAGTACTTC.

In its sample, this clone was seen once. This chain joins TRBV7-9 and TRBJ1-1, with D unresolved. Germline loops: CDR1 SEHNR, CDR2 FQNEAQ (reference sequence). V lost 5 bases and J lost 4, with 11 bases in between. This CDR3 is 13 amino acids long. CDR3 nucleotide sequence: TGTGCCAGCAGCCGGATTAGTGGCACTGAAGCTTTCTTT. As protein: CASSRISGTEAFF. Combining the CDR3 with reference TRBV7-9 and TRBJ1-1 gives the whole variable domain DTGVSQNPRHKITKRGQNVTFRCDPISEHNRLYWYRQTLGQGPEFLTYFQNEAQLEKSRLLSDRFSAERPKGSFSTLEIQRTEQGDSAMYLCASSRISGTEAFFGQGTRLTVV.

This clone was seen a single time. The CDR3 DNA follows: TGTGCCAGTAGTATGGGGACAGGGGGAATCACTGAAGCTTTCTTT. Its translation is CASSMGTGGITEAFF. The chain recombines TRBV19 with TRBJ1-1, with 11 bases fitting TRBD1. This CDR3 is built from 15 residues. The ends lost 3 bases at V and 4 bases at J; junction bases unmatched: 4. The germline CDR1 and CDR2 sequences are LNHDA and SQIVND (reference sequence). Filled out from reference TRBV19 and TRBJ1-1, the complete variable domain reads DGGITQSPKYLFRKEGQNVTLSCEQNLNHDAMYWYRQDPGQGLRLIYYSQIVNDFQKGDIAEGYSVSREKKESFPLTVTSAQKNPTAFYLCASSMGTGGITEAFFGQGTRLTVV.

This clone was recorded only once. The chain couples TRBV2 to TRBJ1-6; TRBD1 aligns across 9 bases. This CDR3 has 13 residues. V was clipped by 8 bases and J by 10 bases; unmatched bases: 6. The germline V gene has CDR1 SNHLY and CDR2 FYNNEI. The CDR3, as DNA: TGTGCCAGCCTACAGGGGGCAGGGTCACCCCTCCACTTT. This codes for CASLQGAGSPLHF.

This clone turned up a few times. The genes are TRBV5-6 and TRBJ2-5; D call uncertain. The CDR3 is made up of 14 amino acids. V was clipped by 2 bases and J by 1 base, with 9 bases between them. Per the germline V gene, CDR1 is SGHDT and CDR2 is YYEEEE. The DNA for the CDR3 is TGTGCCAGCAGCTTCGGCGCCTTCCAAGAGACCCAGTACTTC. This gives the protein CASSFGAFQETQYF.

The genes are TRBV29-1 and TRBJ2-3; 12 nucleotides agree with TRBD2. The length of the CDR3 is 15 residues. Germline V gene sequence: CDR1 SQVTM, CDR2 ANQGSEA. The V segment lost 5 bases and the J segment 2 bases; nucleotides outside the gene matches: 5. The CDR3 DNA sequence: TGCAGCGTTCGACTAGCGGGAGCGAACACAGATACGCAGTATTTT. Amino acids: CSVRLAGANTDTQYF.

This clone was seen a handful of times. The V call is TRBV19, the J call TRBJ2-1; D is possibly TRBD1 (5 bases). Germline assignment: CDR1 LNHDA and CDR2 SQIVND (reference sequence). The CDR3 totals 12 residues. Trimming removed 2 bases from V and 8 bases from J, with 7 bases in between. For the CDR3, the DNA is TGTGCCAGTAGTATAAGGGGTGATGAGCAGTTCTTC. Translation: CASSIRGDEQFF.

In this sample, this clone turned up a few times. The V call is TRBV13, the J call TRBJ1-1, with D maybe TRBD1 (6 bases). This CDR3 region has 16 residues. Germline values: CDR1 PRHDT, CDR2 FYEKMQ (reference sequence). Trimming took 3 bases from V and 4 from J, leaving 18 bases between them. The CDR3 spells CASSLAAGAPVTEAFF. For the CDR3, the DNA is TGTGCCAGCAGCTTGGCGGCAGGGGCTCCGGTCACTGAAGCTTTCTTT. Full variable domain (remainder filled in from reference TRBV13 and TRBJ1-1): AAGVIQSPRHLIKEKRETATLKCYPIPRHDTVYWYQQGPGQDPQFLISFYEKMQSDKGSIPDRFSAQQFSDYHSELNMSSLELGDSALYFCASSLAAGAPVTEAFFGQGTRLTVV.

CDR3 bases: TGCAGTTACTGGGCTGGGGCGGGACTAGCGGAGACCCAGTACTTC. It encodes CSYWAGAGLAETQYF. The gene calls are TRBV29-1 and TRBJ2-5, with TRBD2 identical over 10 bases. The V gene's germline CDR1 is SQVTM and CDR2 ANQGSEA. This CDR3 is 15 amino acids long.

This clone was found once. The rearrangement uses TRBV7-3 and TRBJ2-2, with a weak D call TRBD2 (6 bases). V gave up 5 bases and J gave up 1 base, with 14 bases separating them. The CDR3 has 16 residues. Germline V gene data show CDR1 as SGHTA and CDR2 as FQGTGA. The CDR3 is CASSPHQGGNTGELFF. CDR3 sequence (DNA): TGTGCCAGCAGCCCCCATCAGGGAGGGAACACCGGGGAGCTGTTTTTT.

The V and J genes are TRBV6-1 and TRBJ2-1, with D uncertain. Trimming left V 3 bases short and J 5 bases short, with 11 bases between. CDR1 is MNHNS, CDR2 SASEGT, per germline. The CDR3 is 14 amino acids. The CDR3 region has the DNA TGTGCCAGCAGTGATATGGCTCCCAACAATGAGCAGTTCTTC. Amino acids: CASSDMAPNNEQFF.

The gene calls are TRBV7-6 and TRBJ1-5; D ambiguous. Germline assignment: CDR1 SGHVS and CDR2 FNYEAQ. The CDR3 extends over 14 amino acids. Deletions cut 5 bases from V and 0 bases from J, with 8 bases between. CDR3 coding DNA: TGTGCCAGCAGCCCAGGCACTAGCAATCAGCCCCAGCATTTT. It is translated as CASSPGTSNQPQHF.

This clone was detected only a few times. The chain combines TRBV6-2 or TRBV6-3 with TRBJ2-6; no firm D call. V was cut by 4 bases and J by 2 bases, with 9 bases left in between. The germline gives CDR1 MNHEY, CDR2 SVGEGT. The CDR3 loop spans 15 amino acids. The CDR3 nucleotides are TGTGCCAGCAGTTCAACACCCACTGGGGCCAACGTCCTGACTTTC. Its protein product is CASSSTPTGANVLTF.

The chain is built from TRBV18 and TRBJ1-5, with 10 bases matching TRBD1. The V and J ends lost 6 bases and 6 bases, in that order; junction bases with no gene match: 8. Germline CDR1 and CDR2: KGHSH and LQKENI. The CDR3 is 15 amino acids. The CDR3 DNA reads TGTGCCAGCTCGCCCGGGACAGGGGCGAGTCAGCCCCAGCATTTT. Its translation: CASSPGTGASQPQHF.